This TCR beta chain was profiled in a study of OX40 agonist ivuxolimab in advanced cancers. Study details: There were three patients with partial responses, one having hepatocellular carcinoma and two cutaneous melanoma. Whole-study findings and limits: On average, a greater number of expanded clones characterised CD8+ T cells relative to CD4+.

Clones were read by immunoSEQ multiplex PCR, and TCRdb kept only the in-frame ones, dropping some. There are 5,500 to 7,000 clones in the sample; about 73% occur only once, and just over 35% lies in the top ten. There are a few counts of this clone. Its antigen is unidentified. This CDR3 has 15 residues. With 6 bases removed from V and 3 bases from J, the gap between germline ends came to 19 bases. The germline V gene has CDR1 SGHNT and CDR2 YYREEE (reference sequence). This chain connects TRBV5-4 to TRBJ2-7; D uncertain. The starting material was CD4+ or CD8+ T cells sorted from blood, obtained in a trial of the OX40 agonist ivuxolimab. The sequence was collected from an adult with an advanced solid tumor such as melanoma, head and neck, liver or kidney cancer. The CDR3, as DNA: TGTGCCAGCACCCCTGATCTTGACCGAGGCTACGAGCAGTACTTC. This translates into CASTPDLDRGYEQYF.